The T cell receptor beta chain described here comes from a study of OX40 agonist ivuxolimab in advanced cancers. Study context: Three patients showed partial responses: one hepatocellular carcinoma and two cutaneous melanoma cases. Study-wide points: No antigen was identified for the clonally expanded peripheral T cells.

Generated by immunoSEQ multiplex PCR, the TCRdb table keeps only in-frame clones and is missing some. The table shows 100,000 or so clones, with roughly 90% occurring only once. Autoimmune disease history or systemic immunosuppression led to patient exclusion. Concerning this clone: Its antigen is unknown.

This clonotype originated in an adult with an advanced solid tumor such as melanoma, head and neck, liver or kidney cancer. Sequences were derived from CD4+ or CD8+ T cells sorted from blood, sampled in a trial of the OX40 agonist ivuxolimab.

The CDR3: CASSTGLATFEQFF. CDR3 coding DNA: TGTGCCAGCAGCACGGGACTAGCGACCTTTGAGCAGTTCTTC. V gene TRBV5-4 combines with J gene TRBJ2-1, with TRBD2 identical over 10 bases. Unmatched junction bases numbered 7, after V lost 4 bases and J lost 9 bases. This CDR3 contains 14 residues. Germline CDR1 and CDR2: SGHNT and YYREEE (reference sequence).